One and the same sample provided the 18 T cell receptor beta chains below, sequenced in a study of blood T cell repertoires in COVID-19. Clones were read by immunoSEQ multiplex PCR, and TCRdb kept only the in-frame ones, dropping some. The sample comprises about 170,000 clones, 75% to 90% of which are singletons, and roughly 2.9% rests with the top ten. The sample consisted of peripheral blood. Receptors were obtained from a woman in her sixties or seventies with acute or convalescent COVID-19.

V usage is TRBV11-3 and J usage is TRBJ1-6; the D is unclear. There are 13 residues in the CDR3. Germline assignment: CDR1 SGHNT and CDR2 YENEEA. Trimming took off 5 bases at V and 7 bases at J, with 9 bases between the two ends. The CDR3 coding sequence is TGTGCCAGCAGCCGCGAAGTCAATTCACCCCTCCACTTT. It codes for CASSREVNSPLHF.

The V gene is TRBV11-1, the J gene TRBJ1-1; 9 bases agree with TRBD1. The CDR3 has 15 residues. The germline CDR1 and CDR2 sequences are SGHAT and FQDESV (reference sequence). The V gene end was trimmed by 5 bases and the J gene end by 1 base; junction bases not matched to a gene: 5. The CDR3 nucleotides read TGTGCCAGCAGCAGCCGGGACAGGGCGAACACTGAAGCTTTCTTT. This sequence encodes CASSSRDRANTEAFF.

In nucleotides, the CDR3 is TGTGCCAGCAGCGGCGACAGGATGGGATCCTACGAGCAGTACTTC. Translation gives CASSGDRMGSYEQYF. The chain employs TRBV2 and TRBJ2-7; possibly TRBD1 for D (6 bases). Germline values: CDR1 SNHLY, CDR2 FYNNEI. The CDR3 runs 15 residues. Trimming left V 6 bases short and J 1 base short, with 16 bases between.

This chain joins TRBV23-1 and TRBJ1-1; tentative D call: TRBD1 (6 bases). TRBV23-1 is an ORF, and what it does is uncertain. The CDR3 contains 13 residues. V was cut by 8 bases and J by 6 bases, with 16 bases left in between. The CDR3 DNA reads TGCGCCAGCCCCTTTGGGGGGGGGCCTGAAGCTTTCTTT. Protein: CASPFGGGPEAFF.

V and J are TRBV21-1 and TRBJ2-7; the table gives TRBD1 as D, unverified against the DNA. TRBV21-1 is deemed a pseudogene. CDR3 length: 16 residues. The CDR3, as DNA: TGTGCCCCATGGGGACAGGGGCGAAAAGCAACCTACGAGCAGTACTTC. As protein: CAPWGQGRKATYEQYF.

This clone showed up many times. The chain combines TRBV7-9 with TRBJ1-1, with a possible D match to TRBD1 (5 bases). Trimming removed 1 base from V and 4 bases from J, with 22 bases in between. CDR1 is SEHNR, CDR2 FQNEAQ, per germline (reference sequence). The CDR3 totals 18 residues. The CDR3 loop reads CASSLVSSLRRQSTEAFF. Written as DNA, the CDR3 is TGTGCCAGCAGCTTAGTGTCGTCCCTCCGCCGACAGAGCACTGAAGCTTTCTTT.

The chain has TRBV24-1 and TRBJ1-2; 8 positions agree with TRBD1. CDR1 is KGHDR and CDR2 is SFDVKD in the germline V gene. CDR3 length equals 15 residues. V was pared by 3 bases and J by 1 base, with 3 bases of the junction left unmatched. CDR3 loop: CATSDSRGLNYGYTF. DNA for the CDR3: TGTGCCACCAGTGATAGCAGGGGGCTTAACTATGGCTACACCTTC.

This clone has only one observation. The V gene is TRBV6-1, the J gene TRBJ1-2; D unresolved. Germline lookup yields CDR1 MNHNS and CDR2 SASEGT. CDR3 length: 14 amino acids. Trimming removed 1 base at V and 6 bases at J, with 12 bases between. Here the CDR3 reads CASSEGVGRDGYTF. Here the CDR3 DNA reads TGTGCCAGCAGTGAAGGAGTGGGTCGGGATGGCTACACCTTC.

The rearrangement links TRBV7-2 to TRBJ1-1, with TRBD1 as a possible D gene (6 bases). The germline gives CDR1 SGHTA, CDR2 FQGNSA. The CDR3 extends over 14 amino acids. V lost 5 bases and J 1 base, leaving 11 bases between the germline ends. The CDR3 DNA reads TGTGCCAGCAGCCCGACAGGTCGGAACACTGAAGCTTTCTTT. Encoded protein: CASSPTGRNTEAFF.

The table lists this clone with a few counts. The J gene is TRBJ2-7, the V gene TRBV24-1; perhaps TRBD2 as D (6 bases). CDR3 length: 17 residues. The V and J ends lost 4 bases and 2 bases respectively, with 20 bases between them. Germline lookup yields CDR1 KGHDR and CDR2 SFDVKD. This CDR3 reads CATSDRGGWENPYEQYF. In nucleotides, the CDR3 is TGTGCCACCAGTGACCGGGGAGGCTGGGAGAACCCCTACGAGCAGTACTTC.

The rearrangement uses TRBV19 and TRBJ1-2, with TRBD1 matching 8 bases. Germline trimming cut 3 bases from V and 3 bases from J; bases unmatched to any gene: 6. The CDR3 has 15 residues. Germline V CDR1 and CDR2: LNHDA, SQIVND (reference sequence). CDR3 nucleotides: TGTGCCAGTAGTATTTCGACAGGGGAGGACTATGGCTACACCTTC. Encoded protein: CASSISTGEDYGYTF.

The chain couples TRBV6-5 to TRBJ2-5; TRBD1 might be the D (6 bases). V was trimmed by 6 bases and J by 9 bases, leaving 20 bases between them. Germline V lookup: CDR1 MNHEY, CDR2 SVGAGI. The CDR3 spans 14 residues. CDR3 sequence (DNA): TGTGCCAGCAGGGCAGCGACGGGACAAGGGGCCCAGTACTTC. Translation: CASRAATGQGAQYF.

The gene calls are TRBV4-1 and TRBJ1-5, with D possibly matching TRBD1 (5 bases). Trimming pared 1 base from V and 0 bases from J, leaving 13 bases between. This CDR3 spans 17 amino acids. Germline V gives CDR1 MGHRA, CDR2 YSYEKL. The CDR3 nucleotides read TGCGCCAGCAGCCAAGTTTCGGGGGTTTATAGCAATCAGCCCCAGCATTTT. This translates into CASSQVSGVYSNQPQHF.

The DNA of the CDR3 is TGCGCCAGCAGCCGGGAAACCGGGACAGTCGGGGACAATGAGCAGTTCTTC. Its translation: CASSRETGTVGDNEQFF. The chain has TRBV4-1 and TRBJ2-1; 7 nucleotides align to TRBD1. Germline loops: CDR1 MGHRA, CDR2 YSYEKL. With 4 bases clipped from V and 5 bases from J, the junction kept 14 bases outside the gene matches. CDR3 length: 17 residues.

The chain links TRBV6-2 or TRBV6-3 to TRBJ2-7; D is ambiguous. The V gene lost 0 bases and the J gene lost 5 bases, with 8 bases spanning the gap. The CDR3 totals 13 residues. Germline V CDR1 and CDR2: MNHEY, SVGEGT. The CDR3 DNA reads as TGTGCCAGCAGTTACTCGAGGCCCCACGAGCAGTACTTC. Amino acids: CASSYSRPHEQYF.

The chain is built from TRBV12-3 or TRBV12-4 and TRBJ2-2; weak D call: TRBD1 (5 bases). The V end was cut by 6 bases, the J end by 1 base, with 6 bases between. The CDR3 extends over 13 amino acids. The CDR3 loop is CASSDRNTGELFF. CDR3 DNA: TGTGCCAGCAGCGACAGGAACACCGGGGAGCTGTTTTTT.

This chain joins TRBV6-2 or TRBV6-3 and TRBJ1-6; D uncertain. In germline, CDR1 is MNHEY, CDR2 SVGEGT. V was clipped by 0 bases and J by 7 bases, with 7 bases between them. This CDR3 is built from 14 residues. The CDR3 nucleotides are TGTGCCAGCAGTTACTCGCGGGGAAATTCACCCCTCCACTTT. Translating gives CASSYSRGNSPLHF.

This chain links TRBV19 with TRBJ1-2; D is possibly TRBD1 (5 bases). The germline V and J ends were trimmed by 7 bases and 8 bases, with 14 bases remaining between them. This CDR3 contains 12 residues. Germline-derived CDR1 and CDR2 are LNHDA and SQIVND (reference sequence). CDR3 region: CASTPGLFGYTF. The CDR3 DNA sequence: TGTGCCAGTACCCCGGGACTGTTCGGCTACACCTTC.